Sequencing of this TCR beta chain was carried out in a study of a mutant IDH1 vaccine in newly diagnosed glioma. Study information: The treated group averaged approximately 42 years old and was about 60% male, roughly 40% female. Earlier care involved radiotherapy, temozolomide, or both, and the majority received both.

On this clone: Its antigen is as yet unknown.

Profiled with immunoSEQ multiplex PCR; TCRdb holds only in-frame clones, not every one. The table lists 29,000 or so clones, roughly 80% of them singletons. Time point in this sample: week 23, last vaccination. Topical imiquimod accompanied each vaccine dose, which consisted of 300 ug of mutant IDH1 20-mer peptide. Those who donated had recent WHO grade 3 or 4 IDH1-mutant, ATRX-lost astrocytomas. Unmatched junction bases numbered 10, after V lost 7 bases and J lost 4 bases. This CDR3 contains 15 residues. Germline V gives CDR1 SNHLY, CDR2 FYNNEI. The starting material was PBMCs, obtained from a glioma patient whose treatment included an IDH1 peptide vaccine. The sequence came from a woman aged 18-30 years with glioma. The chain uses TRBV2 and TRBJ2-1; 7 positions agree with TRBD2. The CDR3 DNA reads TGTGCCAGCAAACTGAGCGGGGAGAATTACAATGAGCAGTTCTTC. It yields the protein CASKLSGENYNEQFF.